Here is one T cell receptor (beta chain) with its context. The authors' processing: How many nucleated cells were present was estimated from reference gene primer amplification. Measured with immunoSEQ multiplex PCR; TCRdb has only the in-frame clones, and not every one. V and J calls and clone size are copied from that table; D and trimming were computed from the DNA. The sample yields about 35,000 clones, roughly four fifths seen once. These data are taken from a study of blood T cell repertoires in COVID-19. The CDR3 has 13 amino acids. The germline CDR1 and CDR2 sequences are SGHAT and FQNNGV. V was cut by 1 base and J by 6 bases, with 9 bases left in between.

The sequenced material came from peripheral blood. The rearrangement links TRBV11-2 to TRBJ1-1; no reliable D call. This receptor was identified in a man at least 80 years old with active or convalescent COVID-19. CDR3 protein: CASSLGAIPEAFF. The CDR3 DNA is TGTGCCAGCAGCTTAGGTGCGATCCCTGAAGCTTTCTTT.